This record covers a single T cell receptor beta chain. Antigen: not known. The study drew its donors from healthy HIV-negative adults without recent acute infections or vaccinations. Original processing notes: Junction-only immunoSEQ data arrived without quality scores, meaning filtering differed. Only in-frame clones appear in the TCRdb table, and some are missing; sequencing was by immunoSEQ multiplex PCR. That table gives V, J and clone size, and the DNA gave D and trimming. The sample lists approximately 740,000 clones, around two thirds seen once, with 1.5% to 2% in the top ten. This sample was taken from a study of shared clonotypes between healthy human individuals. Study-level findings and limits: An expected dependence of interdonor clonotype sharing on sequencing depth was noted.

This receptor was identified in a woman in her twenties or thirties in good health. Sequences were obtained from memory CD4+ T cells sorted from blood. Described subset: CD45RA-negative fraction.

The CDR3 nucleotides are TGTGCCAGCAGCTCCGGACTAGCGGGATACACCGGGGAGCTGTTTTTT. It codes for CASSSGLAGYTGELFF. This rearrangement joins TRBV5-4 to TRBJ2-2; 12 bases match TRBD2. V trimming: 3 bases; J trimming: 3 bases; junction bases outside the gene matches: 3. Germline V gene sequence: CDR1 SGHNT, CDR2 YYREEE (reference sequence). The CDR3 consists of 16 residues.